What follows describes a single T cell receptor (beta chain). No antigen is known for it. No base qualities exist here, and no much larger clone lies one base off it. This entry comes from a study of blood T cell repertoires in COVID-19 (dated by TCRdb to about 2020). A note on the overall study: Samples covering the acute and convalescent phases of COVID-19 were provided by collaborators in the United States, Italy and Spain. Subjects who had been exposed to COVID-19, were actively infected with it, or had recovered from it provided the deeply sampled blood TCRbeta repertoires that made up the dataset. The samples were drawn from the first 160 participants of the ongoing ImmuneRACE study and from 1,254 subjects provided by 6 global collaborators. The sample metadata nearly always contained a de-identified subject ID, COVID-19 status, age in years and sex. A freely available public database, intended as a resource for researchers studying the immune response to SARS-CoV-2, is where the repertoires were released. Where available, HLA class I and class II types were taken from metadata supplied by the sample provider and were not determined by assay-based typing. The material from the prospective study consisted of cDNA or gDNA derived from T cells, B-cell-depleted T cells, or PBMCs.

Taken from the germline V gene, the CDR1 and CDR2 loops are SGHVS and FQNEAQ. The CDR3 goes from the cysteine to the phenylalanine over 16 residues. Of all the DNA, just the CDR3 is kept, 48 bases in frame from base 1. Between the V and J ends, shortened by 5 bases and 2 bases respectively, the junction contains 18 bases. Enrolling through a virtual design, the prospective study's participants ranged in age from roughly 18 to 95 years and lived across 20 to 25 United States geographic areas. To assign participants to cohorts, the prospective study relied on clinical history that participants themselves reported in a screening survey and a study questionnaire. Mobile phlebotomists in the prospective study collected whole blood, serum and a nasopharyngeal or oropharyngeal swab from every participant. Participants in the prospective study had the option to provide additional blood draws and questionnaires over a roughly two-month period. Before DNA extraction, blood samples from the prospective study were shipped at room temperature or frozen.

TCRbeta CDR3 regions were amplified from genomic DNA using the immunoSEQ Assay, a bias-controlled multiplex PCR. As for the authors' bioinformatics: Within the assay, amplification of reference gene primers was used to estimate how many nucleated cells each sample contained. Sequence reads were collapsed and filtered to measure the absolute abundance of every unique TCRbeta CDR3 rearrangement. For each sample, productive Simpson clonality was calculated by taking the square root of Simpson's diversity index across productive rearrangements. TCRdb holds this immuneACCESS table with in-frame rearrangements only. Some clones are missing; in checked studies, unresolved V genes explain under half, and the rest has no known cause. That table is the source of V, J and clone size, and D and trimming were worked out from the DNA. Recorded for this sample are roughly 220,000 clones; about 80% of them occurred a single time. Jointly, the top ten make up about 1.3% of the sample.

What the work shows at the level of the full study, not this receptor alone: The amount of clinical and demographic metadata varied by source and participant and was provided uncurated.

This receptor chain uses TRBV7-8 and TRBJ1-2, and possibly TRBD1, on 6 matching bases. The sequenced sample consisted of PBMCs or T cells enriched from blood (not recorded which). The receptor was isolated from a middle-aged woman with acute COVID-19. The CDR3 protein sequence reads: CASSAPFRGRNYGYTF. Read as DNA, the sequence is TGTGCCAGCAGCGCCCCATTCAGGGGTCGGAACTATGGCTACACCTTC.